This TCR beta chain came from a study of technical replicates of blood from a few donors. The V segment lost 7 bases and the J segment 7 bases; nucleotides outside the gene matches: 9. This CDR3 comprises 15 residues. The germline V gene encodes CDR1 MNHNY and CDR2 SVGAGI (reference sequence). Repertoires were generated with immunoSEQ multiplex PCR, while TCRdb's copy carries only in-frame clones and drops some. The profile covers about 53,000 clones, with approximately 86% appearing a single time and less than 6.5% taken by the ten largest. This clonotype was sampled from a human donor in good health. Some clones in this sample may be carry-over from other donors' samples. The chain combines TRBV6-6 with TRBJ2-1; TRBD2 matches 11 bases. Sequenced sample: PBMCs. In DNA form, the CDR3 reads TGTGCCAGCACTGTAGCGGGGGGGCAAAAAAATGAGCAGTTCTTC. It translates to CASTVAGGQKNEQFF.